The clone carrying this T cell receptor (beta chain) was seen a handful of times. This entry belongs to a study of tumor-infiltrating lymphocytes in oesophageal squamous cell carcinoma. In TCRdb, the PCR reads were re-called with MiXCR into one record per CDR3 protein. Of 13,000 or so distinct CDR3 sequences in the sample, around 56% were seen once. The CDR3 is 14 amino acids. Looked up from germline, CDR1 is MNHNS and CDR2 is SASEGT. J is TRBJ2-1 and V is TRBV6-1; a weak D match, TRBD2 (6 bases). Matching the DNA end better, TRBJ2-7 makes the J call doubtful. The sequence was collected from a female donor with esophageal squamous cell carcinoma. Material for sequencing was blood. CDR3: CALRSAGTSYEQYF. The CDR3 region has the DNA TGTGCTCTCCGTTCAGCGGGCACGTCCTACGAGCAGTACTTC.